This T cell receptor beta chain was sequenced during a study of cytomegalovirus exposure and HLA in healthy donors. Comments on this clone: Its specificity is not known.

TCRdb's table, derived via immunoSEQ multiplex PCR, lists solely in-frame clones and lacks some. The repertoire includes roughly 150,000 clones, approximately 80% of them detected once, and 25% to 30% sits in the top ten. Broader study findings: According to a later analysis, TCR clusters from the first cohort tended to co-occur in the roughly 130 validation repertoires. In vitro data verified a few CMV-associated chains as specific for CMV antigens.

This TCR was sampled from a man aged 25 to 40 in good health and CMV-seropositive. The sequenced sample consisted of PBMCs.

The CDR3 coding sequence is TGTGCCAGCAGCTTGCTGACAGGGAACACTGAAGCTTTCTTT. Protein: CASSLLTGNTEAFF. V and J are TRBV7-9 and TRBJ1-1; TRBD1 is a possible D gene (6 bases). The CDR3 spans 14 residues. Trimming cost V 3 bases and J 1 base, with 9 bases left between them. CDR1 and CDR2 (germline): SEHNR, FQNEAQ (reference sequence). Supplemented by reference TRBV7-9 and TRBJ1-1, the full variable domain reads DTGVSQNPRHKITKRGQNVTFRCDPISEHNRLYWYRQTLGQGPEFLTYFQNEAQLEKSRLLSDRFSAERPKGSFSTLEIQRTEQGDSAMYLCASSLLTGNTEAFFGQGTRLTVV.